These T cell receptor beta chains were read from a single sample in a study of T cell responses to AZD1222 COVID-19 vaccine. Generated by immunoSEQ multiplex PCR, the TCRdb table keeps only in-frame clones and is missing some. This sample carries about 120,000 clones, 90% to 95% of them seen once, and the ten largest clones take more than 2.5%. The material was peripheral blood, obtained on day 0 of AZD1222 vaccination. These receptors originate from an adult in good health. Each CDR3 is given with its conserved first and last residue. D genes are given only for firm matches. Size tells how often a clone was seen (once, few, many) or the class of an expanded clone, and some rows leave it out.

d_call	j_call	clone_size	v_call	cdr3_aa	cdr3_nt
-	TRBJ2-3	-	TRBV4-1	CASSPPRLVLDTQYF	TGCGCCAGCAGCCCGCCCCGACTAGTTTTAGATACGCAGTATTTT
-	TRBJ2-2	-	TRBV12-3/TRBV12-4	CASRNRPGELFF	TGTGCCAGCAGGAACAGGCCCGGGGAGCTGTTTTTT
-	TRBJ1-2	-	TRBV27	CASSSTGTRNYGYTF	TGTGCCAGCAGTTCAACCGGGACTCGGAACTATGGCTACACCTTC
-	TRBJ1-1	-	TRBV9	CASSVDQTDEAFF	TGTGCCAGCAGCGTAGACCAGACAGACGAAGCTTTCTTT
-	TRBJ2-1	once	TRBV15	CATSRVSGMIGVEPYNEQFF	TGTGCCACCAGCAGAGTTAGCGGAATGATTGGTGTGGAGCCGTACAATGAGCAGTTCTTC
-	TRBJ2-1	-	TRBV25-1	CASRPGLYNEQFF	TGTGCCAGCAGACCCGGCCTCTACAATGAGCAGTTCTTC
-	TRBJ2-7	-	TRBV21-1	CASSKGQREHSYEQYF	TGTGCCAGCAGCAAAGGTCAGCGGGAGCACTCCTACGAGCAGTACTTC
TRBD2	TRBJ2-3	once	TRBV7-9	CASSLWSGRSTDTQYF	TGTGCCAGCAGCCTCTGGAGCGGGAGGTCCACAGATACGCAGTATTTT
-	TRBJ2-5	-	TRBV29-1	CSKLSGDQETQYF	TGCAGCAAACTATCGGGGGACCAAGAGACCCAGTACTTC
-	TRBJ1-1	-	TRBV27	CASSARPGYTEAFF	TGTGCCAGCAGTGCCCGGCCAGGCTACACTGAAGCTTTCTTT
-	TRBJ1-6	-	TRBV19	CASSIKGSTLGSPLHF	TGTGCCAGTAGTATTAAGGGATCCACCCTTGGATCACCCCTCCACTTT
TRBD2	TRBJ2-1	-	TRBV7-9	CASSLWASGSQEQFF	TGTGCCAGCAGCTTATGGGCTAGCGGGAGTCAGGAGCAGTTCTTC
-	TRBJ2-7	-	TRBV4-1	CASSQDLESYEQYF	TGCGCCAGCAGCCAAGATCTCGAGTCCTACGAGCAGTACTTC
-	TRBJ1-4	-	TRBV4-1	CASSQDGTMGEKLFF	TGCGCCAGCAGCCAAGACGGGACCATGGGTGAAAAACTGTTTTTT
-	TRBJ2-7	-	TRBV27	CASSRGGPTYEQYF	TGTGCCAGCAGCCGAGGGGGACCAACCTACGAGCAGTACTTC
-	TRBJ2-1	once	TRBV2	CASSEQGPSNEQFF	TGTGCCAGCAGTGAGCAGGGACCAAGCAATGAGCAGTTCTTC
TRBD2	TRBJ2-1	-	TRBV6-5	CASSYPRLSGTNEQFF	TGTGCCAGCAGTTACCCCAGACTAAGCGGGACGAATGAGCAGTTCTTC
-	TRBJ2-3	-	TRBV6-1	CASSEADSATDTQYF	TGTGCCAGCAGTGAAGCCGACTCAGCCACAGATACGCAGTATTTT
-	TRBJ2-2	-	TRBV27	CASRILGNTGELFF	TGTGCCAGCAGAATCCTCGGGAACACCGGGGAGCTGTTTTTT
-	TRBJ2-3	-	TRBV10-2	CASRDPGNPTDTQYF	TGCGCCAGCAGAGACCCAGGGAACCCCACAGATACGCAGTATTTT
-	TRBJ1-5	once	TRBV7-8	CASSLHQSSPPGNQPQHF	TGTGCCAGCAGCCTTCACCAATCTTCACCCCCCGGCAATCAGCCCCAGCATTTT
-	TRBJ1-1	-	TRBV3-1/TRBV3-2	CASSHSLGTEAFF	TGTGCCAGCAGTCACTCCCTGGGCACTGAAGCTTTCTTT
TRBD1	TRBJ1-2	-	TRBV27	CASSLTGGHGYTF	TGTGCCAGCAGTTTGACAGGGGGCCATGGCTACACCTTC
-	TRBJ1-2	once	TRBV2	CASTQNNYGYTF	TGTGCCAGCACACAGAACAACTATGGCTACACCTTC
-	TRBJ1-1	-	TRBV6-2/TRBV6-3	CASSYGGRGIDTEAFF	TGTGCCAGCAGTTACGGGGGTCGAGGGATCGACACTGAAGCTTTCTTT
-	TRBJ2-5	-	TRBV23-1	CASSHPDRDQETQYF	TGCGCCAGCAGTCACCCTGACAGAGATCAAGAGACCCAGTACTTC
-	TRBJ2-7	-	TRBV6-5	CASTQQYEQYF	TGTGCCAGCACACAGCAGTACGAGCAGTACTTC
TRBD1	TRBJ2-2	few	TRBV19	CASSGWGQYTGELFF	TGTGCCAGTAGTGGTTGGGGACAGTACACCGGGGAGCTGTTTTTT
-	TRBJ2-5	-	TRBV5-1	CASSFPGETQYF	TGCGCCAGCAGCTTCCCGGGAGAGACCCAGTACTTC
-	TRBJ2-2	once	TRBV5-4	CASSIYRGGTGELFF	TGTGCCAGCAGCATATACAGGGGGGGCACCGGGGAGCTGTTTTTT
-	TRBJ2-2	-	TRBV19	CASSTTGTGELFF	TGTGCCAGTAGTACAACCGGGACCGGGGAGCTGTTTTTT
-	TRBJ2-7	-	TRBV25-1	CASTGAGPPEQYF	TGTGCCAGCACTGGGGCCGGCCCCCCCGAGCAGTACTTC
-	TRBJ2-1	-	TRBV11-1	CASSRISGANSEQFF	TGTGCCAGCAGCCGAATAAGTGGGGCCAATAGTGAGCAGTTCTTC
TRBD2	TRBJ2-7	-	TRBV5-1	CASSPDRGAYEQYF	TGCGCCAGCAGCCCGGACCGGGGGGCCTACGAGCAGTACTTC
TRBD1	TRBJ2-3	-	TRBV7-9	CASSWLTGAHTDTQYF	TGTGCCAGCAGCTGGTTGACAGGGGCCCACACAGATACGCAGTATTTT
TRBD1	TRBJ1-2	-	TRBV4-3	CASSISGTGENYGYTF	TGCGCCAGCAGCATATCCGGGACAGGGGAAAACTATGGCTACACCTTC
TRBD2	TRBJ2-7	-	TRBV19	CASSWGLGYEQYF	TGTGCCAGTAGTTGGGGACTAGGATACGAGCAGTACTTC
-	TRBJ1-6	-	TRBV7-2	CASSALGTLHF	TGTGCCAGCAGCGCCCTGGGGACCCTCCACTTT
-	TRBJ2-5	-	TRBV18	CASSPRQVGVGETQYF	TGTGCCAGCTCACCACGGCAGGTGGGAGTAGGGGAGACCCAGTACTTC
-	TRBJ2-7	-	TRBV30	CAWTTAYEQYF	TGTGCCTGGACAACAGCTTACGAGCAGTACTTC
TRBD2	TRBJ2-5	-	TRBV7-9	CASSPGLGPTETQYF	TGTGCCAGCAGCCCGGGACTAGGACCTACAGAGACCCAGTACTTC